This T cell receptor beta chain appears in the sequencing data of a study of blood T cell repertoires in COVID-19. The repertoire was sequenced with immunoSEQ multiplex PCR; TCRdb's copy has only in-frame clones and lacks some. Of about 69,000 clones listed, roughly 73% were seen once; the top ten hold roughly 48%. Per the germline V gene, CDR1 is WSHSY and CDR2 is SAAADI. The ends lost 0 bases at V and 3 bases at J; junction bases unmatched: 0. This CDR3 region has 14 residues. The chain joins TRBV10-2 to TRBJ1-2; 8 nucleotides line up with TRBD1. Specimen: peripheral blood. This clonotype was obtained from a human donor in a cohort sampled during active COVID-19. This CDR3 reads CASSESTGDYGYTF. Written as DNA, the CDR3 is TGCGCCAGCAGTGAGTCGACAGGGGACTATGGCTACACCTTC.